This paragraph reports one T cell receptor beta chain. Its target is not known. The CDR3 sequence is 14 residues long. Per germline, CDR1 LNHDA and CDR2 SQIVND (reference sequence). The ends lost 9 bases at V and 6 bases at J; junction bases unmatched: 10. Expressed TCRB transcripts got sequenced, as all isolated RNA was reverse transcribed. The table came from immunoSEQ multiplex PCR; TCRdb's copy has only in-frame clones and leaves some out. The data show a few hundred thousand clones, around 12% seen once. The data derive from a study of beta chain features in type 1 diabetes. Study results and caveats: All four CD4+ subsets of Type 1 diabetes patients contained TCRB CDR3s that were moderately but significantly shorter.

This sequence originates from a woman between 18 and 30 years old with type 1 diabetes. The chain employs TRBV19 and TRBJ2-1, with 8 bases matching TRBD1. What was sequenced was naive CD4+ T cells from blood. The CDR3 protein is CASNPGQGANEQFF. CDR3 nucleotides: TGTGCCAGCAATCCGGGGCAGGGGGCCAATGAGCAGTTCTTC.